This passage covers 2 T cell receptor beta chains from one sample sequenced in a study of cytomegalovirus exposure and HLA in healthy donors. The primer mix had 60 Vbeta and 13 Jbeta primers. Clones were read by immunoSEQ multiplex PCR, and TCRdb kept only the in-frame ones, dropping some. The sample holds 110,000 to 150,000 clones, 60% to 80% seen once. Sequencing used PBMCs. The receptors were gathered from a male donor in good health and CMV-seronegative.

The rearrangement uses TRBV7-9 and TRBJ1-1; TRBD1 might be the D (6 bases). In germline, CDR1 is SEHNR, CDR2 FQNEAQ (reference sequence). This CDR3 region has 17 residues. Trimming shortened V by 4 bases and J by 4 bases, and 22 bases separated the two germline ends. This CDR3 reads CASSSPIGQGPFTEAFF. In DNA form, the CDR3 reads TGTGCCAGCAGCTCCCCTATCGGGCAGGGGCCCTTCACTGAAGCTTTCTTT.

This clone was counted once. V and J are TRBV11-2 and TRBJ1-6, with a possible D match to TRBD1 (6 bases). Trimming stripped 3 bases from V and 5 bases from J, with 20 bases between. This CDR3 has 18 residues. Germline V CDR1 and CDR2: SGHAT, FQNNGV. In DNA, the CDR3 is TGTGCCAGCAGCTTGGGGGGGAGTAAGGGACAAAATAATTCACCCCTCCACTTT. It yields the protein CASSLGGSKGQNNSPLHF. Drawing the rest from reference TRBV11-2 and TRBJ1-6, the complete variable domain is EAGVAQSPRYKIIEKRQSVAFWCNPISGHATLYWYQQILGQGPKLLIQFQNNGVVDDSQLPKDRFSAERLKGVDSTLKIQPAKLEDSAVYLCASSLGGSKGQNNSPLHFGNGTRLTVT.